The rows below give T cell receptor beta chains drawn from one sample of a study of neurological immune-mediated disorders. TCRdb used MiXCR to reprocess the 5' RACE reads, holding one entry per CDR3 protein. Of tens of thousands of distinct CDR3 sequences listed, 4.5% were seen once; the top ten hold 6.5% to 7.5%. The specimen was PBMCs. The receptors derive from a young man with multiple sclerosis. The CDR3 runs from the conserved cysteine through the conserved F or W. Fields, in order: D gene, V gene, clone size, J gene, CDR3 DNA, CDR3 protein. D genes are given only for firm matches. Only some rows state a clone size, as once, few, many or a class for expanded clones.

D: .; V: TRBV14; size: many; J: TRBJ1-1; DNA: TGTGCCAGCAGCCAATCGGCGGCAGGCACTGAAGCTTTCTTT; CDR3: CASSQSAAGTEAFF
D: .; V: TRBV3-1; size: many; J: TRBJ2-5; DNA: TGTGCCAGCACCCGATCCAGGGGAGGGGAGACCCAGTACTTC; CDR3: CASTRSRGGETQYF
D: TRBD1; V: TRBV20-1; size: .; J: TRBJ1-1; DNA: TGCAGTGCTGAGGAACAGGGGGGCACTGAAGCTTTCTTT; CDR3: CSAEEQGGTEAFF
D: TRBD2; V: TRBV6-4; size: many; J: TRBJ2-3; DNA: TGTGCCAGCAGTGACTCCCGCGGGGGCGGGGGGTCAGATACGCAGTATTTT; CDR3: CASSDSRGGGGSDTQYF
D: .; V: TRBV9; size: many; J: TRBJ2-1; DNA: TGTGCCAGCAGCGAAACTCTGAATGAGCAGTTCTTC; CDR3: CASSETLNEQFF
D: .; V: TRBV12-3/TRBV12-4; size: many; J: TRBJ1-5; DNA: TGTGCCAGCAGTAGACCCGGGGCTGGCAATCAGCCCCAGCATTTT; CDR3: CASSRPGAGNQPQHF
D: .; V: TRBV3-1; size: few; J: TRBJ1-1; DNA: TGTGCCAGCAGCCAAGAAAGAGGCGGAGCTTTCTTT; CDR3: CASSQERGGAFF
D: TRBD1; V: TRBV5-1; size: .; J: TRBJ1-1; DNA: TGCGCCAGCAGCTTGGCCCTGAGACAGGGGAGTCCCACTGAAGCTTTCTTT; CDR3: CASSLALRQGSPTEAFF
D: TRBD2; V: TRBV7-2; size: many; J: TRBJ2-1; DNA: TGTGCCAGCAGCTCATGGGGACTAGAAGACAATGAGCAGTTCTTC; CDR3: CASSSWGLEDNEQFF
D: TRBD1; V: TRBV6-5; size: many; J: TRBJ1-1; DNA: TGTGCCAGCAGGAACGACAGGGATAGGTATTACACTGAAGCTTTCTTT; CDR3: CASRNDRDRYYTEAFF
D: TRBD1; V: TRBV20-1; size: many; J: TRBJ1-3; DNA: TGCAGTGCCCTGAGACAGGGCAGTGGAAACACCATATATTTT; CDR3: CSALRQGSGNTIYF
D: .; V: TRBV20-1; size: many; J: TRBJ1-5; DNA: TGCAGTGCCCCTCCAGCTCTTGGGGGCAATCAGCCCCAGCATTTT; CDR3: CSAPPALGGNQPQHF
D: .; V: TRBV10-3; size: many; J: TRBJ2-7; DNA: TGTGCCATCAGTGGGGTAGAGTCCTACGAGCAGTACTTC; CDR3: CAISGVESYEQYF
D: .; V: TRBV5-1; size: few; J: TRBJ1-6; DNA: TGCGCCAGCAGCTTGAACGCCGCCGGGTCCAATTCACCCCTCGACTTT; CDR3: CASSLNAAGSNSPLDF
D: TRBD1; V: TRBV5-1; size: many; J: TRBJ2-7; DNA: TGCGCCAGCAGCTTAGAATGGACAGGGCTTATCTACGAGCAGTACTTC; CDR3: CASSLEWTGLIYEQYF
D: TRBD1; V: TRBV7-9; size: many; J: TRBJ2-1; DNA: TGTGCCAGCAGCGGGACAGCGTACAATGAGCAGTTCTTC; CDR3: CASSGTAYNEQFF
D: .; V: TRBV7-3; size: many; J: TRBJ2-3; DNA: TGTGCCAGCAGCCCCTGGGGCGGAGACACAGATACGCAGTATTTT; CDR3: CASSPWGGDTDTQYF
D: .; V: TRBV20-1; size: many; J: TRBJ2-1; DNA: TGCAGTGCTAGAGCTCCCGGGGACTTCAATGAGCAGTTCTTC; CDR3: CSARAPGDFNEQFF
D: .; V: TRBV5-1; size: many; J: TRBJ2-2; DNA: TGCGCCAGCAGCTTGGCCGGGCGGGGCACCGGGGAGCTGTTTTTT; CDR3: CASSLAGRGTGELFF
D: TRBD2; V: TRBV24-1; size: many; J: TRBJ2-3; DNA: TGTGCCACCCAAGCAAGGCCGGGACTACCCCCGGATACGCAGTATTTT; CDR3: CATQARPGLPPDTQYF
D: .; V: TRBV6-1; size: many; J: TRBJ1-3; DNA: TGTGCCAGCAAGCTTTCTGGAAACACCATATATTTT; CDR3: CASKLSGNTIYF
D: .; V: TRBV7-9; size: many; J: TRBJ2-3; DNA: TGTGCCAGCAGCTTAGGGGTCACAGATACGCAGTATTTT; CDR3: CASSLGVTDTQYF
D: .; V: TRBV7-9; size: few; J: TRBJ1-1; DNA: TGTGCCAGCAGCAAACCCCCAGGAATGAACACTGAAGCTTTCTTT; CDR3: CASSKPPGMNTEAFF
D: TRBD1; V: TRBV29-1; size: .; J: TRBJ1-2; DNA: TGCAGCGTTCGGACAGGAGCTAACTATGGCTACACCTTC; CDR3: CSVRTGANYGYTF
D: .; V: TRBV4-1; size: many; J: TRBJ1-4; DNA: TGCGCCAGCAGCCAAGATTCAATGGGTTACGGGGGTCCTAATGAAAAACTGTTTTTT; CDR3: CASSQDSMGYGGPNEKLFF
D: TRBD1; V: TRBV12-3/TRBV12-4; size: many; J: TRBJ2-3; DNA: TGTGCCAGCAGTCGGACAGGGGGCACAGATACGCAGTATTTT; CDR3: CASSRTGGTDTQYF
D: .; V: TRBV20-1; size: many; J: TRBJ1-2; DNA: TGCAGTGCTAGAGATCTTAGGGCGTACGATGGCTACACCTTC; CDR3: CSARDLRAYDGYTF
D: TRBD2; V: TRBV7-2; size: many; J: TRBJ2-3; DNA: TGTGCCAGCAGCTATGCAGCGGGGGTCCCGCAGTATTTT; CDR3: CASSYAAGVPQYF
D: TRBD2; V: TRBV29-1; size: many; J: TRBJ2-3; DNA: TGCAGCGTTGTAGGTGCGGGGGGAAACACAGATACGCAGTATTTT; CDR3: CSVVGAGGNTDTQYF
D: .; V: TRBV4-1; size: few; J: TRBJ2-1; DNA: TGCGCCAGCAGCCAAGATAAGCCTTACAATGAGCAGTTCTTC; CDR3: CASSQDKPYNEQFF
D: .; V: TRBV5-5; size: many; J: TRBJ1-1; DNA: TGTGCCAGCAGCTTGGGGCAGCGAATGAACACTGAAGCTTTCTTT; CDR3: CASSLGQRMNTEAFF
D: TRBD1; V: TRBV20-1; size: few; J: TRBJ1-1; DNA: TGCAGTGCTAGAGAGGGACAGGGGAGAGGGAACACTGAAGCTTTCTTT; CDR3: CSAREGQGRGNTEAFF
D: .; V: TRBV10-3; size: once; J: TRBJ2-2; DNA: TGTGCCATCAGTGAGGACGGGGAGCTGATTTTT; CDR3: CAISEDGELIF
D: TRBD1; V: TRBV27; size: few; J: TRBJ2-3; DNA: TGTGCCAGCAGTTGGGGACAGGGGGAAACAGATACGCAGTATTTT; CDR3: CASSWGQGETDTQYF
D: .; V: TRBV5-8; size: many; J: TRBJ1-5; DNA: TGTGCCAGCAGCTTGTTCGGTGGGGGAGACTCCAATCAGCCCCAGCATTTT; CDR3: CASSLFGGGDSNQPQHF
D: .; V: TRBV5-1; size: many; J: TRBJ2-3; DNA: TGCGCCAGCAGCTCCAGCGGATTCAGCACAGATACGCAGTATTTT; CDR3: CASSSSGFSTDTQYF
D: .; V: TRBV7-6; size: few; J: TRBJ1-4; DNA: TGTGCCAGCAGCTTAGGACCCCCAACGACTAATGAAAAACTGTTTTTT; CDR3: CASSLGPPTTNEKLFF
D: .; V: TRBV5-1; size: few; J: TRBJ1-1; DNA: TGCGCCAGCAGCCAGTCGACACAGAACACTGAAGCTTTCTTT; CDR3: CASSQSTQNTEAFF
D: .; V: TRBV5-6; size: many; J: TRBJ2-4; DNA: TGTGCCAGCAGCTCGGGTGAATTACACCCGTTTGAAGCGAGGGGCATTCAGTACTTC; CDR3: CASSSGELHPFEARGIQYF
D: .; V: TRBV10-2; size: .; J: TRBJ1-6; DNA: TGCGCCAGCAGTGAGAAAGGGCGATTCTATAATTCACCCCTCCACTTT; CDR3: CASSEKGRFYNSPLHF
D: .; V: TRBV6-1; size: few; J: TRBJ2-4; DNA: TGTGCCAGCGGGTCTCAAGCCAAAAACATTCAGTACTTC; CDR3: CASGSQAKNIQYF
D: .; V: TRBV20-1; size: few; J: TRBJ1-5; DNA: TGCAGTGCTAGTCGGGGTGAAAGTCAGCCCCAGCATTTT; CDR3: CSASRGESQPQHF
D: TRBD2; V: TRBV5-1; size: many; J: TRBJ2-3; DNA: TGCGCCAGCAAGCCTAGCGGGGCAGATACGCAGTATTTT; CDR3: CASKPSGADTQYF
D: .; V: TRBV19; size: many; J: TRBJ1-1; DNA: TGTGCCAGTAGTACCCGCTTGGGTAAACTCGCTGAAGCTTTCTTT; CDR3: CASSTRLGKLAEAFF
D: .; V: TRBV20-1; size: .; J: TRBJ2-1; DNA: TGCAGTGCTGGTCCGGTGGTAAATGAGCAGTTCTTC; CDR3: CSAGPVVNEQFF
D: TRBD1; V: TRBV20-1; size: many; J: TRBJ1-2; DNA: TGCAGTGCTAGAGATCACACAGGGGTTTCCTATGGCTACACCTTC; CDR3: CSARDHTGVSYGYTF
D: .; V: TRBV19; size: many; J: TRBJ1-6; DNA: TGTGCCAGTAGTAGCACGGGGAGCTCCTATAATTCACCCCTCCACTTT; CDR3: CASSSTGSSYNSPLHF
D: .; V: TRBV5-1; size: many; J: TRBJ2-3; DNA: TGCGCCAGCAGCCGCTGGGGTCGGGGTCGGAGCGACAGGTATTTT; CDR3: CASSRWGRGRSDRYF
D: .; V: TRBV10-3; size: many; J: TRBJ1-3; DNA: TGTGCCATACGGGGAGTTAGTGGAAACACCATATATTTT; CDR3: CAIRGVSGNTIYF
D: TRBD1; V: TRBV7-3; size: many; J: TRBJ1-1; DNA: TGTGCCAGCACCGAGGGGGCGAACACTGAAGCTTTCTTT; CDR3: CASTEGANTEAFF
D: TRBD1; V: TRBV6-2/TRBV6-3; size: many; J: TRBJ2-6; DNA: TGTGCCAGCAGTTACTCCGATGGGACAGATTCTTTCTCTGGGGCCAACGTCCTGACTTTC; CDR3: CASSYSDGTDSFSGANVLTF
D: .; V: TRBV7-9; size: many; J: TRBJ1-1; DNA: TGTGCCAGTGTTCGAGGGAACACTGAAGCTTTCTTT; CDR3: CASVRGNTEAFF
D: TRBD2; V: TRBV7-8; size: many; J: TRBJ2-1; DNA: TGTGCCACCGGTCGACTAGCGGGGGCGCCGGATGAGCAGTTCTTC; CDR3: CATGRLAGAPDEQFF